The 27 T cell receptor beta chains below were found in one sample sequenced in a study of cytomegalovirus exposure and HLA in healthy donors. Amplification used 60 Vbeta primers and 13 Jbeta primers. Repertoires were generated with immunoSEQ multiplex PCR, while TCRdb's copy carries only in-frame clones and drops some. The sample includes around 190,000 clones, roughly four fifths of them seen just once. Sequenced sample: PBMCs. The source of these receptors is a man aged 25-45 years in good health and CMV-seronegative.

The chain employs TRBV6-5 and TRBJ1-2, with D perhaps TRBD1 (5 bases). Germline CDR1 is MNHEY and CDR2 is SVGAGI. V was shortened by 6 bases and J by 0 bases, with 11 bases between the two germline ends. The length of the CDR3 is 14 residues. The CDR3 nucleotides read TGTGCCAGCAGCGACGCAGGGACTAACTATGGCTACACCTTC. Protein product: CASSDAGTNYGYTF.

The rearrangement uses TRBV7-9 and TRBJ2-7; 7 bases map to TRBD1. The CDR3 consists of 15 residues. Germline CDR1 reads SEHNR; CDR2 reads FQNEAQ (reference sequence). J lost 0 bases, V lost 5 bases, and 7 bases had no gene match. CDR3 in DNA: TGTGCCAGCAGCAAGGGGGCCGGACTCTCCTACGAGCAGTACTTC. Translating it yields CASSKGAGLSYEQYF.

This clone has a handful of counts. The gene calls are TRBV4-1 and TRBJ2-7; a possible D gene is TRBD2 (6 bases). Trimming took off 1 base at V and 3 bases at J, with 13 bases between the two ends. CDR3 length: 15 amino acids. Germline values: CDR1 MGHRA, CDR2 YSYEKL. CDR3 loop: CASSQVSRERYEQYF. CDR3 in DNA: TGCGCCAGCAGCCAAGTCTCTCGGGAGCGCTACGAGCAGTACTTC.

The V and J genes are TRBV2 and TRBJ1-3, with a possible D match to TRBD1 (5 bases). CDR1 SNHLY and CDR2 FYNNEI come from the germline V gene. The CDR3 covers 13 residues. V was cut by 7 bases and J by 4 bases, with 11 bases left in between. The CDR3 bases are TGTGCCAGCATCGGACACGAAGGAAACACCATATATTTT. It encodes CASIGHEGNTIYF.

This rearrangement joins TRBV5-6 to TRBJ1-5, with D tentatively TRBD1 (5 bases). This CDR3 is built from 16 residues. Germline CDR1 SGHDT, CDR2 YYEEEE. V was clipped by 1 base and J by 1 base, with 12 bases between them. The CDR3 loop is CASSLWGTVSNQPQHF. DNA for the CDR3: TGTGCCAGCAGCTTGTGGGGCACAGTGAGCAATCAGCCCCAGCATTTT.

This sequence joins TRBV6-6 and TRBJ1-4, with D possibly TRBD1 on 5 matching bases. Germline values: CDR1 MNHNY, CDR2 SVGAGI (reference sequence). V was trimmed by 6 bases and J by 7 bases, leaving 15 bases between them. The CDR3 contains 14 residues. The CDR3 sequence is CASRLRVTGEKLFF. The CDR3 nucleotides read TGTGCCAGCAGACTCAGGGTTACGGGTGAAAAACTGTTTTTT.

V is TRBV11-2 and J is TRBJ2-3; possible D gene TRBD1, 7 bases. The ends were cut back, 5 bases at V and 1 base at J, with 16 bases in the middle. In germline, CDR1 is SGHAT, CDR2 FQNNGV. The CDR3 is 16 residues long. Written as DNA, the CDR3 is TGTGCCAGCAGCCCCGGGCGGGGACAGCGCACAGATACGCAGTATTTT. Amino acid sequence: CASSPGRGQRTDTQYF.

This clone was detected only once. The J gene is TRBJ1-1, the V gene TRBV2; D gene uncertain. V was shortened by 2 bases and J by 0 bases, with 7 bases between the two germline ends. The CDR3 is 14 amino acids. CDR1 SNHLY and CDR2 FYNNEI come from the germline V gene. CDR3 sequence: CASSEIHLNTEAFF. The CDR3 region has the DNA TGTGCCAGCAGTGAAATTCATTTGAACACTGAAGCTTTCTTT.

The J gene is TRBJ2-2, the V gene TRBV7-6, with D maybe TRBD2 (5 bases). Germline V gene data show CDR1 as SGHVS and CDR2 as FNYEAQ. This CDR3 has 16 residues. Trimming removed 1 base from V and 7 bases from J, with 16 bases in between. The CDR3 sequence is CASSLGLGERNGELFF. As DNA, the CDR3 is TGTGCCAGCAGCTTAGGCCTCGGGGAAAGAAACGGGGAGCTGTTTTTT.

This rearrangement joins TRBV25-1 to TRBJ2-2; D might be TRBD2 (5 bases). The CDR3 totals 14 residues. Germline V CDR1 and CDR2: MGHDK, SYGVNS. The V end was cut by 3 bases, the J end by 7 bases, with 12 bases between. CDR3 protein: CASSDRGQNGELFF. The CDR3 nucleotides read TGTGCCAGCAGTGATCGGGGTCAAAACGGGGAGCTGTTTTTT. The complete variable domain, with remaining parts taken from reference TRBV25-1 and TRBJ2-2, reads EADIYQTPRYLVIGTGKKITLECSQTMGHDKMYWYQQDPGMELHLIHYSYGVNSTEKGDLSSESTVSRIRTEHFPLTLESARPSHTSQYLCASSDRGQNGELFFGEGSRLTVL.

This clone was detected only once. The chain links TRBV5-1 to TRBJ2-7; 7 positions match TRBD2. Germline lookup yields CDR1 SGHRS and CDR2 YFSETQ. Trimming at V came to 4 bases and at J to 2 bases, leaving 6 bases not matched to a gene. This CDR3 has 14 residues. The CDR3 DNA is TGCGCCAGCAGCCTCACTAGCGAGGCCTACGAGCAGTACTTC. This translates into CASSLTSEAYEQYF.

In DNA, the CDR3 is TGCAGCGTTGGCCGGGACAGGGGCTACGAGCAGTACTTC. It encodes CSVGRDRGYEQYF. The J gene is TRBJ2-7, the V gene TRBV29-1; 10 nucleotides agree with TRBD1. With 4 bases clipped from V and 3 bases from J, the junction kept 3 bases outside the gene matches. Germline CDR1 and CDR2: SQVTM and ANQGSEA. The CDR3 runs 13 residues.

This chain joins TRBV5-6 and TRBJ2-2; 14 nucleotides align to TRBD2. Germline-derived CDR1 and CDR2 are SGHDT and YYEEEE. The CDR3 loop spans 16 amino acids. The trim removed 7 bases at V and 3 bases at J, leaving 5 bases unmatched. The DNA for the CDR3 is TGTGCCAGCCATGGGACTAGCGGGAGTGACACCGGGGAGCTGTTTTTT. Protein product: CASHGTSGSDTGELFF.

The V gene is TRBV27, the J gene TRBJ2-1; TRBD1 matches 7 bases. CDR1 is MNHEY, CDR2 SMNVEV, per germline (reference sequence). V shed 5 bases, J shed 9 bases, and the junction held 16 bases outside the gene matches. The CDR3 is 16 amino acids. The CDR3 reads CASSLKTGVWGFEQFF. The CDR3 DNA reads TGTGCCAGCAGTCTGAAAACAGGGGTGTGGGGCTTTGAGCAGTTCTTC.

The chain has TRBV11-1 and TRBJ1-2, with D tentatively TRBD1 (6 bases). With 5 bases removed from V and 3 bases from J, the gap between germline ends came to 13 bases. Germline V gene lookup returns CDR1 SGHAT and CDR2 FQDESV (reference sequence). The CDR3 is made up of 14 amino acids. The CDR3: CASSQTGQHYGYTF. CDR3 nucleotide sequence: TGTGCCAGCAGCCAGACCGGACAGCACTATGGCTACACCTTC.

In its sample, this clone was seen once. J is TRBJ2-5 and V is TRBV7-9, with D unresolved. CDR3 length: 13 amino acids. V was trimmed by 5 bases and J by 9 bases, leaving 16 bases between them. Germline CDR1 SEHNR, CDR2 FQNEAQ (reference sequence). The CDR3 nucleotides are TGTGCCAGCAGCATACACGCCCCGGGTGCCCAGTACTTC. Amino acid sequence: CASSIHAPGAQYF.

This clone was counted between two and nine times. The chain joins TRBV4-1 to TRBJ2-7, with 7 bases lining up with TRBD2. The CDR3 is 14 amino acids. Germline CDR1 reads MGHRA; CDR2 reads YSYEKL. Losses at the gene ends were 3 bases for V and 4 bases for J; bases not matched to a gene: 6. The CDR3 DNA reads TGCGCCAGCAGCCAGCGGGAGAGTAGGTACGAGCAGTACTTC. It specifies CASSQRESRYEQYF.

The rearrangement joins TRBV5-1 to TRBJ2-1; 10 positions agree with TRBD2. Germline CDR1 and CDR2: SGHRS and YFSETQ. This CDR3 spans 15 amino acids. V lost 3 bases, J lost 5 bases, and 5 bases stayed unmatched. In nucleotides, the CDR3 is TGCGCCAGCAGCTCCGGGACTAGCGCCGACAATGAGCAGTTCTTC. Encoded protein: CASSSGTSADNEQFF.

The chain links TRBV5-4 to TRBJ2-1; TRBD2 matches at 12 bases. The CDR3 has 15 residues. J lost 7 bases, V lost 4 bases, and 6 bases had no gene match. Germline values: CDR1 SGHNT, CDR2 YYREEE (reference sequence). The DNA for the CDR3 is TGTGCCAGCAGCCTCGGACTAGCGGGATCTAATGAGCAGTTCTTC. Amino acids: CASSLGLAGSNEQFF.

V is TRBV18 and J is TRBJ1-4; possible D gene TRBD1, 6 bases. The CDR3 spans 17 residues. CDR1 and CDR2 (germline): KGHSH, LQKENI. V lost 3 bases and J lost 0, with 14 bases in between. CDR3 region: CASSPNRQASTNEKLFF. The DNA of the CDR3 is TGTGCCAGCTCACCGAATAGACAGGCGTCAACTAATGAAAAACTGTTTTTT.

The chain combines TRBV19 with TRBJ2-7; a weak D match, TRBD2 (5 bases). Trimming removed 2 bases from V and 5 bases from J, with 7 bases in between. Germline CDR1 LNHDA, CDR2 SQIVND (reference sequence). CDR3 length: 12 residues. The CDR3 region is CASSISTNEQYF. CDR3 nucleotide sequence: TGTGCCAGTAGTATATCGACTAACGAGCAGTACTTC.

This clone has only one observation. The CDR3 spells CASSESGRRGEQYF. Here the CDR3 DNA reads TGCGCCAGCAGTGAGTCGGGCAGGCGTGGTGAGCAGTACTTC. V usage is TRBV10-2 and J usage is TRBJ2-7; D not certain. The germline V gene has CDR1 WSHSY and CDR2 SAAADI. This CDR3 has 14 residues. V gave up 0 bases and J gave up 7 bases, with 13 bases separating them.

The CDR3 loop reads CASSHPRVDLYNEQFF. The CDR3 nucleotides read TGCGCCAGCAGCCATCCCCGGGTGGATTTGTACAATGAGCAGTTCTTC. The chain couples TRBV4-1 to TRBJ2-1; D is uncertain. Trimming stripped 3 bases from V and 4 bases from J, with 16 bases between. The CDR3 has 16 amino acids. Germline-derived CDR1 and CDR2 are MGHRA and YSYEKL.

The chain is built from TRBV5-4 and TRBJ2-7; 10 bases map to TRBD1. V lost 2 bases to trimming and J lost 5 bases; unmatched junction nucleotides: 10. Germline CDR1 SGHNT, CDR2 YYREEE (reference sequence). There are 16 residues in the CDR3. CDR3 DNA: TGTGCCAGCAGCTTCGACCGGGACAGGGGTAGTCACGAGCAGTACTTC. The encoded protein is CASSFDRDRGSHEQYF.

The genes are TRBV19 and TRBJ1-5, with 9 positions matching TRBD1. The ends lost 5 bases at V and 1 base at J; junction bases unmatched: 3. Germline-derived CDR1 and CDR2 are LNHDA and SQIVND (reference sequence). This CDR3 is 15 amino acids long. In DNA form, the CDR3 reads TGTGCCAGTAGTGACAGGGGGGGGAGCAATCAGCCCCAGCATTTT. Residues: CASSDRGGSNQPQHF.

V is TRBV7-9 and J is TRBJ2-3, with D perhaps matching TRBD2 (7 bases). Germline assignment: CDR1 SEHNR and CDR2 FQNEAQ (reference sequence). The CDR3 is 16 amino acids. V shed 0 bases and J shed 4 bases, with 14 bases lying between them. This CDR3 is CASSLAPRGAADTQYF. The CDR3 coding sequence is TGTGCCAGCAGCTTAGCGCCACGGGGGGCCGCAGATACGCAGTATTTT.

The genes are TRBV5-1 and TRBJ2-5, with a weak D call TRBD1 (6 bases). Germline loops: CDR1 SGHRS, CDR2 YFSETQ. With 5 bases removed from V and 5 bases from J, the gap between germline ends came to 19 bases. This CDR3 contains 15 residues. CDR3 sequence reads: CASRTIPGTPETQYF. CDR3 DNA: TGCGCCAGCAGGACGATACCGGGGACACCGGAGACCCAGTACTTC. Full variable domain (rest looked up from reference TRBV5-1 and TRBJ2-5): KAGVTQTPRYLIKTRGQQVTLSCSPISGHRSVSWYQQTPGQGLQFLFEYFSETQRNKGNFPGRFSGRQFSNSRSEMNVSTLELGDSALYLCASRTIPGTPETQYFGPGTRLLVL.